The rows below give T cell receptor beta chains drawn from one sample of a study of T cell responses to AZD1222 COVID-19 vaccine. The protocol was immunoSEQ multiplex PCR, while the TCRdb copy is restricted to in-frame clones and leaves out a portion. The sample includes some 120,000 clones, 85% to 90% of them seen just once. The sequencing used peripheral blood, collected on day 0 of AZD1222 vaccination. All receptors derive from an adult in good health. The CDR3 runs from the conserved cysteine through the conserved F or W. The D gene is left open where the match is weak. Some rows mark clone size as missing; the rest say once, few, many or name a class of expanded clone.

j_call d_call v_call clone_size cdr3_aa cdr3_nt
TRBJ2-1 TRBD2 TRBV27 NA CASSLGTSGNEQFF TGTGCCAGCAGTTTAGGGACTAGCGGCAATGAGCAGTTCTTC
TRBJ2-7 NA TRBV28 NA CASRPRGGHEQYF TGTGCCAGTCGACCGAGGGGTGGCCACGAGCAGTACTTC
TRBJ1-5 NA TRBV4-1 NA CASSQEGGGSGHQPQHF TGCGCCAGCAGCCAAGAGGGGGGAGGGAGTGGGCATCAGCCCCAGCATTTT
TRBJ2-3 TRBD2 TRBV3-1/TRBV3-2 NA CASSQDRWAAGEGPDTQYF TGTGCCAGCAGCCAAGATCGGTGGGCGGCGGGAGAGGGGCCAGATACGCAGTATTTT
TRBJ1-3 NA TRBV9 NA CASSKGRSIVPNTIYF TGTGCCAGCAGCAAGGGACGGAGTATCGTCCCAAACACCATATATTTT
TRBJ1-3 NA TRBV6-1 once CASSVLQGRSGNTIYF TGTGCCAGCAGTGTCCTCCAGGGCCGCTCTGGAAACACCATATATTTT
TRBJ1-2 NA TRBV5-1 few CASSLTPSSFYGYTF TGCGCCAGCAGCTTGACCCCCTCCTCCTTCTATGGCTACACCTTC
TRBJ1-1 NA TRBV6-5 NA CASGPHLNTEAFF TGTGCCAGCGGCCCTCATTTGAACACTGAAGCTTTCTTT
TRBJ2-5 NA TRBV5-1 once CASSLGQETQYF TGCGCCAGCAGCTTGGGTCAAGAGACCCAGTACTTC
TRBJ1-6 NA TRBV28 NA CASMGGSSYNSPLHF TGTGCCAGCATGGGCGGCAGCTCCTATAATTCACCCCTCCACTTT
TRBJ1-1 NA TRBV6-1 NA CASTTGRGGTEAFF TGTGCCAGCACCACAGGGAGAGGAGGAACTGAAGCTTTCTTT
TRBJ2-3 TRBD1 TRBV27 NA CASSPQGQGIADTQYF TGTGCCAGCAGTCCCCAGGGACAGGGTATCGCAGATACGCAGTATTTT
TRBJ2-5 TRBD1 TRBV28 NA CASISPTGGQETQYF TGTGCCAGCATTTCCCCGACAGGGGGCCAAGAGACCCAGTACTTC
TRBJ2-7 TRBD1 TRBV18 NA CASSQTGKPYEQYF TGTGCCAGCTCCCAGACAGGGAAACCCTACGAGCAGTACTTC
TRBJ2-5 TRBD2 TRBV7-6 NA CASSLGLAGGPWETQYF TGTGCCAGCAGCTTAGGACTAGCGGGAGGGCCATGGGAGACCCAGTACTTC
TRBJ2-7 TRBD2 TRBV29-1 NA CSVEGTSGDLYEQYF TGCAGCGTTGAAGGGACTAGCGGAGATCTCTACGAGCAGTACTTC
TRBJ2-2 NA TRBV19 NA CASTVATVVGELFF TGTGCCAGTACGGTAGCAACAGTGGTCGGGGAGCTGTTTTTT
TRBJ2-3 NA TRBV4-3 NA CASSQGTGTLGSDTQYF TGCGCCAGCAGCCAGGGTACCGGGACATTGGGGTCAGATACGCAGTATTTT
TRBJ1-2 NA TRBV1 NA CTSSQDDPGSGYTF TGCACCAGCAGCCAAGATGACCCGGGGAGTGGCTACACCTTC
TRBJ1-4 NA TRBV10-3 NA CAISMTGATNEKLFF TGTGCCATCAGTATGACAGGTGCAACTAATGAAAAACTGTTTTTT
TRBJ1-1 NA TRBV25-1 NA CASRVAGFTEAFF TGTGCCAGCAGGGTTGCCGGATTTACTGAAGCTTTCTTT
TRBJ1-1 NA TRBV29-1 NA CSVDRRNTEAFF TGCAGCGTTGACAGGCGGAACACTGAAGCTTTCTTT
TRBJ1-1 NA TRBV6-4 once CATRWGTEAFF TGTGCCACCAGATGGGGCACTGAAGCTTTCTTT
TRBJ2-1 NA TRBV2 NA CASSTRSAESYNEQFF TGTGCCAGCAGTACCCGCAGCGCTGAAAGTTACAATGAGCAGTTCTTC
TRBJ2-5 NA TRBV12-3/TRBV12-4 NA CASSFGSQETQYF TGTGCCAGCAGTTTCGGCAGCCAAGAGACCCAGTACTTC
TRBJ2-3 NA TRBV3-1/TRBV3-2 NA CASSQSTRGSWTDTQYF TGTGCCAGCAGCCAATCGACTCGGGGGAGTTGGACAGATACGCAGTATTTT
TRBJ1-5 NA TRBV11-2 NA CASSYWSNQPQHF TGTGCCAGCAGCTACTGGAGCAATCAGCCCCAGCATTTT
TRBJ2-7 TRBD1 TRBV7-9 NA CASSFTGDSYEQYF TGTGCCAGCAGCTTCACAGGGGACTCCTACGAGCAGTACTTC
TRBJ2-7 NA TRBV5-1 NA CASGRDSSYEQYF TGCGCCAGCGGTCGGGACTCCTCCTACGAGCAGTACTTC
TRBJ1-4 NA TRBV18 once CASSPVSTNEKLFF TGTGCCAGCTCACCGGTATCAACTAATGAAAAACTGTTTTTT
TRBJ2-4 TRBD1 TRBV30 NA CAWTGQGRGIQYF TGTGCCTGGACCGGACAGGGGAGAGGCATTCAGTACTTC
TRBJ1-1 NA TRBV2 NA CASRVQGIVNTEAFF TGTGCCAGCAGGGTTCAGGGAATCGTGAACACTGAAGCTTTCTTT
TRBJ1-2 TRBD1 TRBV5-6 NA CASSYTRGLGVYYGYTF TGTGCCAGCAGCTACACCAGGGGGCTGGGTGTTTACTATGGCTACACCTTC
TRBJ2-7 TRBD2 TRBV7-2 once CASSLARLASEQYF TGTGCCAGCAGCTTAGCCCGACTAGCTTCCGAGCAGTACTTC
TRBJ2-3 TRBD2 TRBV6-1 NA CASSDFAGGRDTQYF TGTGCCAGCAGTGATTTCGCGGGAGGGCGGGATACGCAGTATTTT
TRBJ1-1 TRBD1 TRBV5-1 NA CASSLDGTDKAFF TGCGCCAGCAGCTTGGATGGGACAGACAAAGCTTTCTTT
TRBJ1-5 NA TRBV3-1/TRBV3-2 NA CASSQTGKSGNQPQHF TGTGCCAGCAGCCAAACTGGGAAGTCGGGCAATCAGCCCCAGCATTTT
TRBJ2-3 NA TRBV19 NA CASSTLQGRTDTQYF TGTGCCAGTAGTACGTTACAGGGGAGGACAGATACGCAGTATTTT
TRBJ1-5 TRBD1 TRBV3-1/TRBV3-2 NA CASSHTGQGVGQPQHF TGTGCCAGCAGCCACACCGGACAGGGGGTAGGACAGCCCCAGCATTTT
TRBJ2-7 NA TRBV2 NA CASSERSYEQYF TGTGCCAGCAGTGAACGCTCCTACGAGCAGTACTTC